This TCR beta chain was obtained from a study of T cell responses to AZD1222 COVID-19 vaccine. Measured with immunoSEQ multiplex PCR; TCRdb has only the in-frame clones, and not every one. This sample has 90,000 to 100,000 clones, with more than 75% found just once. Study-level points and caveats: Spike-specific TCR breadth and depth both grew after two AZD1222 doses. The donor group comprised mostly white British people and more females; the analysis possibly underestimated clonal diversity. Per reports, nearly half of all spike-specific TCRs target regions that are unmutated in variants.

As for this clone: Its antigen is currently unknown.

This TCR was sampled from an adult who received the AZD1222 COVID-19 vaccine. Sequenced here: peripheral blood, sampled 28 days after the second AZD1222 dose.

This CDR3 is CASSLFSSASNTGELFF. The CDR3 region has the DNA TGCGCCAGCAGCTTGTTTAGCTCTGCATCGAACACCGGGGAGCTGTTTTTT. J is TRBJ2-2 and V is TRBV5-1, with D unclear. Trimming cost V 1 base and J 0 bases, with 13 bases left between them. This CDR3 contains 17 residues. Germline V lookup: CDR1 SGHRS, CDR2 YFSETQ.